This TCR beta chain originates from a study of kidney transplant recipient with SARS-CoV-2 infection. TCRdb independently ran MiXCR on the reads; one entry per CDR3 protein. The table records 200,000 to 300,000 distinct CDR3 sequences, 25% to 35% of them present only once. This CDR3 is 12 amino acids long. Germline CDR1 reads MGHDK; CDR2 reads SYGVNS. V lost 3 bases and J 3 bases, leaving 5 bases between the germline ends. The V and J genes are TRBV25-1 and TRBJ1-1; D unclear. Sequenced material: a blood sample, taken at baseline and around day 120 from a kidney transplant recipient. The sequence derives from a male patient younger than 45 who had COVID-19 and was a kidney transplant recipient. The T cells may partly be graft donor cells. The CDR3 loop reads CASSDWYTEAFF. DNA for the CDR3: TGTGCCAGCAGTGATTGGTACACTGAAGCTTTCTTT.